This record concerns one TCR beta chain sequence. It lacks a known antigen. Base qualities are not provided; no much larger clone lies one nucleotide away. These data are taken from a study of blood T cell repertoires in COVID-19 (dated by TCRdb to 2018 to 2020). A note on the overall study: Collaborator samples came from the United States, Italy and Spain and covered acute and convalescent phases of COVID-19. The prospective study material was composed of cDNA or gDNA derived from T cells, B-cell-depleted T cells, or PBMCs. Subjects who had been exposed to COVID-19, were actively infected with it, or had recovered from it provided the deeply sampled blood TCRbeta repertoires that made up the dataset. A freely available public database, intended as a resource for researchers studying the immune response to SARS-CoV-2, is where the repertoires were released. Samples came from the ongoing ImmuneRACE study (first 160 participants) plus 1,254 subjects from 6 global collaborators. Nearly every sample came with metadata listing a de-identified subject ID, COVID-19 status, age in years and sex. Where HLA class I and class II types were available, the types were taken from metadata supplied by the sample provider, not from assay-based typing.

The immunoSEQ Assay, a bias-controlled multiplex PCR, was used to amplify TCRbeta CDR3 regions from genomic DNA. Per the original workflow: Within the assay, amplification of reference gene primers was used to estimate how many nucleated cells each sample contained. To quantify the absolute abundance of each unique TCRbeta CDR3 rearrangement, sequence reads were collapsed and filtered. For each sample, productive Simpson clonality was calculated as the square root of Simpson's diversity index over productive rearrangements. TCRdb holds this immuneACCESS table with in-frame rearrangements only. Some clones are missing; in checked studies, unresolved V genes explain under half, and the rest has no known cause. V and J calls and clone size are given by that table; D and trimming were obtained from the DNA. The sample data list around 250,000 clones, and around 85% of these were observed just once. Of the sample, around 5.5% is held by the ten largest clones.

General conclusions and limits of the study: The amount of clinical and demographic metadata varied by source and participant and was provided uncurated.

Whole blood was collected in K2EDTA tubes by collaborating institutions according to the institutions' own protocols. For TCRbeta analysis, collaborator samples were shipped as frozen whole blood, as isolated PBMCs, or as DNA extracted from either sample type. The CDR3 measures 16 amino acids from cysteine to phenylalanine. CDR3 DNA only is kept here, 48 bases in frame from base 1. CDR1 and CDR2, looked up from the germline V gene, are SGHRS and YFSETQ. Clipping removes 1 base from V and 4 bases from J, with 5 as the unmatched junction base count. Material for sequencing was peripheral blood. This sequence was found in a man aged 45 to 65 with active or convalescent COVID-19. This chain is built from TRBV5-1 and TRBJ2-4; 10 of the junction bases match TRBD2. The CDR3 region reads CASSLTSGEGKNIQYF. The nucleotide sequence is given as TGCGCCAGCAGCTTGACTAGCGGGGAGGGAAAAAACATTCAGTACTTC.